This T cell receptor beta chain was recorded in a study of vaccination effects on CD4 cells after COVID-19. Study outcomes and limitations: The authors studied few convalescent patients and collected no early post-infection timepoints.

ViraFEST used viral peptide pools to expand antigen-specific CD4+ T cells before sequencing. At the end of 9 to 11 days of culture, CD4+ T cells were isolated. Participants got two doses of BNT162b2 or mRNA-1273 vaccine. Cultures of fewer than 2.5 million PBMC per well contained approximately 9.6 IU/ml IL-2 plus 10 ug/ml peptides. Replacing half the medium with IL-2 medium was done on days 3 and 7. About this clone: Its antigen remains unknown.

TCRdb's copy holds only in-frame clones and misses some; the assay was immunoSEQ multiplex PCR. The sample shows about 61,000 clones, around 78% of them seen only once. The sequenced sample was CD4+ T cells from PBMCs cultured with HCoV-229E spike peptides, obtained after COVID-19 vaccination. This receptor was identified in a human donor who received a COVID-19 vaccine.

Written as DNA, the CDR3 is TGTGCCAGCAGCAGGCCTGGACAGGGGTGGTCCGAGCAGTACGTC. Translated, it gives CASSRPGQGWSEQYV. The chain has TRBV28 and TRBJ2-7, with 9 bases that match TRBD1. V was pared by 6 bases and J by 6 bases, with 12 bases of the junction left unmatched. Germline assignment: CDR1 MDHEN and CDR2 SYDVKM. There are 15 residues in the CDR3.